The 27 T cell receptor beta chains below all came from one sample that was sequenced in a study of shared clonotypes between healthy human individuals. The protocol was immunoSEQ multiplex PCR, while the TCRdb copy is restricted to in-frame clones and leaves out a portion. The sample holds a few million clones, 85% to 95% seen once. Sequenced sample: naive CD4+ T cells from PBMCs. Documented subset: CD45RA+ positively selected. The receptors were sampled from a man aged 18 to 30 in good health. Some clones in this sample may be carry-over from other donors' samples.

The chain has TRBV19 and TRBJ2-3; TRBD1 matches 8 bases. Germline CDR1 LNHDA, CDR2 SQIVND (reference sequence). V lost 1 base to trimming and J lost 6 bases; unmatched junction nucleotides: 9. This CDR3 has 16 residues. In nucleotides, the CDR3 is TGTGCCAGTAGTATAGGGTCCGGCAGGGGGCAGGATACGCAGTATTTT. Translating it yields CASSIGSGRGQDTQYF.

The gene calls are TRBV9 and TRBJ1-4, with D uncertain. CDR1 SGDLS and CDR2 YYNGEE come from the germline V gene. Trimming shortened V by 6 bases and J by 5 bases, and 14 bases separated the two germline ends. This CDR3 spans 14 amino acids. The CDR3 loop reads CASNRETENEKLFF. CDR3 bases: TGTGCCAGCAATCGAGAAACCGAGAATGAAAAACTGTTTTTT.

The chain carries TRBV7-9 and TRBJ1-4; the D gene is possibly TRBD1 (5 bases). The germline V and J ends were trimmed by 1 base and 5 bases, with 11 bases remaining between them. Germline V gives CDR1 SEHNR, CDR2 FQNEAQ (reference sequence). The CDR3 runs to 15 residues. The CDR3 region has the DNA TGTGCCAGCAGCTTAGGCCAGGGTGGAAATGAAAAACTGTTTTTT. Amino acid sequence: CASSLGQGGNEKLFF.

V usage is TRBV28 and J usage is TRBJ2-7; D unresolved. Trimming pared 0 bases from V and 2 bases from J, leaving 14 bases between. CDR1 is MDHEN, CDR2 SYDVKM, per germline. This CDR3 has 16 residues. The CDR3 coding sequence is TGTGCCAGCAGTTTATGGACTGCCACCCTACCCTACGAGCAGTACTTC. It codes for CASSLWTATLPYEQYF.

The chain employs TRBV5-1 and TRBJ2-2, with 9 bases aligning to TRBD2. CDR1 is SGHRS, CDR2 YFSETQ, per germline. The V gene end was trimmed by 2 bases and the J gene end by 5 bases; junction bases not matched to a gene: 7. The CDR3 extends over 16 amino acids. CDR3 nucleotides: TGCGCCAGCAGCTTAGTAGCGGGAGACGCGACCGGGGAGCTGTTTTTT. Amino acid sequence: CASSLVAGDATGELFF.

V gene TRBV5-1 combines with J gene TRBJ2-3; D unresolved. This CDR3 is 15 amino acids long. Germline assignment: CDR1 SGHRS and CDR2 YFSETQ. Trimming left V 4 bases short and J 1 base short, with 13 bases between. The CDR3 region is CASSIKGRGTDTQYF. CDR3 DNA: TGCGCCAGCAGCATCAAGGGCCGTGGCACAGATACGCAGTATTTT. Full variable domain (missing parts from reference TRBV5-1 and TRBJ2-3): KAGVTQTPRYLIKTRGQQVTLSCSPISGHRSVSWYQQTPGQGLQFLFEYFSETQRNKGNFPGRFSGRQFSNSRSEMNVSTLELGDSALYLCASSIKGRGTDTQYFGPGTRLTVL.

The chain combines TRBV6-6 with TRBJ2-7; 8 bases align to TRBD2. In germline, CDR1 is MNHNY, CDR2 SVGAGI (reference sequence). This CDR3 region has 14 residues. The ends lost 5 bases at V and 3 bases at J; junction bases unmatched: 6. The CDR3 loop is CASSNGRGGYEQYF. CDR3 nucleotide sequence: TGTGCCAGCAGTAACGGGAGGGGTGGCTACGAGCAGTACTTC.

The V and J genes are TRBV5-1 and TRBJ2-3, with 7 bases that match TRBD1. CDR1 is SGHRS, CDR2 YFSETQ, per germline. Trimming at V came to 2 bases and at J to 4 bases, leaving 4 bases not matched to a gene. The CDR3 is 14 amino acids. Here the CDR3 DNA reads TGCGCCAGCAGCTTAGGACAGGCATCAGATACGCAGTATTTT. Its protein product is CASSLGQASDTQYF. The complete variable domain, with remaining parts taken from reference TRBV5-1 and TRBJ2-3, reads KAGVTQTPRYLIKTRGQQVTLSCSPISGHRSVSWYQQTPGQGLQFLFEYFSETQRNKGNFPGRFSGRQFSNSRSEMNVSTLELGDSALYLCASSLGQASDTQYFGPGTRLTVL.

To note about this clone: Other DNA sequences in this specimen translate into the identical CDR3. The chain is built from TRBV19 and TRBJ1-5, with D possibly being TRBD1 (5 bases). The germline CDR1 and CDR2 sequences are LNHDA and SQIVND (reference sequence). The V and J ends lost 4 bases and 0 bases respectively, with 10 bases between them. This CDR3 is 15 amino acids long. The CDR3 region is CASSTRQGSNQPQHF. The CDR3 nucleotides are TGTGCCAGTAGTACACGGCAGGGTAGCAATCAGCCCCAGCATTTT.

This chain connects TRBV2 to TRBJ1-3; possible D gene TRBD1, 6 bases. Per germline, CDR1 SNHLY and CDR2 FYNNEI. Trimming removed 5 bases from V and 0 bases from J, with 20 bases in between. The CDR3 contains 18 residues. The CDR3 loop reads CASSIPKTGSASGNTIYF. The CDR3 DNA reads TGTGCCAGCAGTATACCTAAGACAGGAAGCGCCTCTGGAAACACCATATATTTT.

The chain is built from TRBV5-4 and TRBJ2-1; either TRBD1 or TRBD2 may supply D (6 bases each). Germline values: CDR1 SGHNT, CDR2 YYREEE (reference sequence). The CDR3 runs to 16 residues. The ends were cut back, 0 bases at V and 8 bases at J, with 18 bases in the middle. As DNA, the CDR3 is TGTGCCAGCAGCTTGGAAGGGGGACTCCGGAGGTATGAGCAGTTCTTC. Its translation: CASSLEGGLRRYEQFF.

The V and J genes are TRBV6-4 and TRBJ2-6; TRBD1 might be the D (5 bases). Germline CDR1 MRHNA, CDR2 SNTAGT. Trimming pared 4 bases from V and 1 base from J, leaving 8 bases between. CDR3 length equals 15 residues. The CDR3 loop is CASSVDSSGANVLTF. In DNA form, the CDR3 reads TGTGCCAGCAGTGTAGACAGTTCTGGGGCCAACGTCCTGACTTTC.

As concerns this clone: The same CDR3 can be traced to other DNA sequences in this sample. The CDR3 loop is CASSPSQSSYEQYF. Here the CDR3 DNA reads TGTGCCAGCTCACCATCCCAGAGCTCCTACGAGCAGTACTTC. The chain is built from TRBV18 and TRBJ2-7; D unresolved. The germline gives CDR1 KGHSH, CDR2 LQKENI. V was cut by 2 bases and J by 0 bases, with 8 bases left in between. There are 14 residues in the CDR3.

In regard to this clone: Other DNA sequences in this specimen translate into the identical CDR3. V and J are TRBV11-3 and TRBJ2-2; D is ambiguous. Germline V CDR1 and CDR2: SGHNT, YENEEA. The CDR3 spans 13 residues. V lost 4 bases and J 7 bases, leaving 10 bases between the germline ends. CDR3 sequence (DNA): TGTGCCAGCAGCTCACTCCGCGGCGGGGAGCTGTTTTTT. Protein: CASSSLRGGELFF.

CDR3 coding DNA: TGTGCCAGCACCCCGGACAGGTCGGCAAACACTGAAGCTTTCTTT. It translates to CASTPDRSANTEAFF. The chain combines TRBV6-5 with TRBJ1-1, with TRBD1 matching 7 bases. Germline CDR1 MNHEY, CDR2 SVGAGI. This CDR3 has 15 amino acids. V dropped 7 bases and J dropped 2; count of bases not matched to a gene: 10.

The rearrangement links TRBV29-1 to TRBJ1-2, with unresolved D. Germline V gene data show CDR1 as SQVTM and CDR2 as ANQGSEA. CDR3 length equals 14 residues. V shed 7 bases and J shed 6 bases, with 21 bases lying between them. The CDR3 DNA sequence: TGCAGCGGAGGAGACATCAGCATGGCGAATGGCTACACCTTC. Translating it yields CSGGDISMANGYTF.

This clone was seen once. The genes are TRBV6-1 and TRBJ1-5; 7 bases are a match to TRBD1. With 10 bases clipped from V and 1 base from J, the junction kept 4 bases outside the gene matches. CDR3 size: 13 residues. Per germline, CDR1 MNHNS and CDR2 SASEGT. CDR3 nucleotides: TGTGCCATACGGGGACAGAGCAATCAGCCCCAGCATTTT. Its translation is CAIRGQSNQPQHF.

The sample holds one count of this clone. The V gene is TRBV28, the J gene TRBJ1-3; perhaps TRBD1 as D (5 bases). Trimming left V 4 bases short and J 6 bases short, with 16 bases between. The CDR3 consists of 15 residues. CDR1 and CDR2 (germline): MDHEN, SYDVKM. CDR3 in DNA: TGTGCCAGCAGTTCGGCGGGGGGGACCCTAAACACCATATATTTT. Translation gives CASSSAGGTLNTIYF. The whole variable domain, filled in from reference TRBV28 and TRBJ1-3, reads DVKVTQSSRYLVKRTGEKVFLECVQDMDHENMFWYRQDPGLGLRLIYFSYDVKMKEKGDIPEGYSVSREKKERFSLILESASTNQTSMYLCASSSAGGTLNTIYFGEGSWLTVV.

Comment on this clone: The sample has other DNA sequences that encode this CDR3 too. This chain connects TRBV19 to TRBJ1-2; perhaps TRBD1 as D (6 bases). V shed 3 bases and J shed 0 bases, with 8 bases lying between them. The CDR3 length is 14 residues. Per the germline V gene, CDR1 is LNHDA and CDR2 is SQIVND (reference sequence). CDR3 loop: CASSINRANYGYTF. CDR3 nucleotides: TGTGCCAGTAGTATTAACAGGGCTAACTATGGCTACACCTTC.

The V gene is TRBV18, the J gene TRBJ2-5; D not resolved. The length of the CDR3 is 15 residues. V shed 3 bases and J shed 7 bases, with 18 bases lying between them. Germline CDR1 and CDR2: KGHSH and LQKENI. The CDR3 region is CASSPGPRSPGTQYF. CDR3 DNA: TGTGCCAGCTCACCTGGGCCTCGCTCACCGGGGACCCAGTACTTC.

In regard to this clone: The sample contains more than one DNA sequence encoding this CDR3. The CDR3 coding sequence is TGCGCCAGCAGCCAAGGGGGACTATCCTACAATGAGCAGTTCTTC. This gives the protein CASSQGGLSYNEQFF. The chain is built from TRBV4-1 and TRBJ2-1; the match to TRBD2 covers 7 bases. V shed 1 base, J shed 1 base, and the junction held 1 base outside the gene matches. Germline CDR1 reads MGHRA; CDR2 reads YSYEKL. This CDR3 has 15 residues.

The V call is TRBV2, the J call TRBJ2-5; D call uncertain. V gave up 7 bases and J gave up 5 bases, with 11 bases separating them. This CDR3 spans 12 amino acids. The germline V gene encodes CDR1 SNHLY and CDR2 FYNNEI. The CDR3 spells CASNEQLETQYF. In DNA, the CDR3 is TGTGCCAGCAATGAGCAGTTGGAGACCCAGTACTTC.

This chain connects TRBV5-1 to TRBJ2-7; 9 bases fit TRBD2. The CDR3 consists of 15 residues. Per germline, CDR1 SGHRS and CDR2 YFSETQ. V was pared by 0 bases and J by 6 bases, with 7 bases of the junction left unmatched. The CDR3 is CASSLVGTSTREQYF. The CDR3 DNA is TGCGCCAGCAGCTTGGTTGGGACTAGCACCCGCGAGCAGTACTTC.

V usage is TRBV28 and J usage is TRBJ1-1; no clear D gene. This CDR3 comprises 16 residues. Between the trimmed V and J ends, which lost 6 bases and 1 base, there was a span of 18 bases. CDR1 is MDHEN and CDR2 is SYDVKM in the germline V gene. The CDR3 region has the DNA TGTGCCAGCAGACCCACGGCGGCCAGGAGGAACACTGAAGCTTTCTTT. Amino acid sequence: CASRPTAARRNTEAFF.

A note on this clone: Other DNA sequences in the sample encode the same CDR3. V gene TRBV7-2 combines with J gene TRBJ2-5; TRBD2 aligns across 11 bases. This CDR3 comprises 16 residues. The germline CDR1 and CDR2 sequences are SGHTA and FQGNSA. Trimming at V came to 1 base and at J to 5 bases, leaving 6 bases not matched to a gene. The CDR3 bases are TGTGCCAGCAGCTTAGGGTTAGCGGGAGGGTGGGAGACCCAGTACTTC. This translates into CASSLGLAGGWETQYF.

The chain combines TRBV6-5 with TRBJ1-2; 8 nucleotides match TRBD1. The CDR3 extends over 15 amino acids. Looked up from germline, CDR1 is MNHEY and CDR2 is SVGAGI. V shed 2 bases, J shed 4 bases, and the junction held 6 bases outside the gene matches. The CDR3, as DNA: TGTGCCAGCAGTTACGGTACAGGGGGAACCTATGGCTACACCTTC. It codes for CASSYGTGGTYGYTF.

This chain connects TRBV7-2 to TRBJ2-7, with a weak D call TRBD2 (6 bases). Trimming shortened V by 5 bases and J by 5 bases, and 22 bases separated the two germline ends. Per the germline V gene, CDR1 is SGHTA and CDR2 is FQGNSA. CDR3 length: 16 amino acids. The CDR3 here is CASSPLAGGGLDEQYF. In nucleotides, the CDR3 is TGTGCCAGCAGCCCCCTCGCCGGGGGAGGCCTAGACGAGCAGTACTTC.